One T cell receptor beta chain is described in this entry. Which antigen it targets is not known. One end of the junction is discordant with germline, which a read error may explain. The source of the sample is a study of cytomegalovirus exposure and HLA in healthy donors (dated by TCRdb to between 2016 and 2019). About the study as a whole: According to an earlier analysis of a few hundred of the donors, about 180 million T cells yielded 117 million unique TCR beta sequences and approximately 300 Gb of sequence data. Donor age, sex, ethnicity and CMV serostatus were compiled alongside the repertoire data. Roughly five DR-DQ haplotypes were treated as single units for association and clustering because of strong linkage in the cohort. The study aimed to test whether cataloging public T cell receptors could reveal signatures of past pathogen exposure. An earlier analysis of some 500 of the donors applied high-throughput TCR beta sequencing to assess whether each TCR beta V gene segment acted as functional or pseudogenic. The T cell repertoires of around 730 subjects were profiled by immunosequencing and related to cytomegalovirus serostatus. Every discovery cohort repertoire had been produced on one sequencing platform. The number of typed donors differed by locus: about 620-640 for A, B, C, DRB1 and DQB1; approximately 520 for DQA1; fewer than 610 for DPA1; and about 450 for DPB1. Approximately 310 gigabases of sequencing data and 70 million to 100 million unique TCR sequences were included in an early release covering roughly 700 HLA-typed donors. High-throughput TCR immunosequencing, statistical association of individual TCRs with disease status, and machine learning were combined to predict cytomegalovirus infection status. A later analysis re-analyzed previously published TCR beta repertoires from about 600 donors and added high-resolution HLA genotyping to study TCR occurrence patterns. On average, around 240,000 unique TCR beta nucleotide sequences were sequenced per donor among some 430 genotyped donors of the cohort, with approximately 18% of those sequences being non-productive. Rather than drawing on any new phenotypic data, the later analysis identified candidate immune exposures from TCR beta sequences and the way those sequences occurred across donors. Along with the approximately 650-subject first cohort, a separate validation cohort of 120 different subjects was used. Class I and class II HLA loci were covered by the typing at four-digit resolution. A later genetic analysis took genome-wide SNP genotypes for 398 of the 666 donors and used that subset as a discovery cohort. Among the roughly 390 genotyped donors, around 81% belonged to the genetic ancestry cluster associated with self-reported Caucasian donors. General conclusions and limits of the study: Sequencing depth was assumed to be roughly uniform across donors in the presence/absence analyses, though that assumption may not hold. In this cohort, only TCR beta chains were sequenced, and detectable features were limited by the absence of alpha or paired-chain data. A later analysis reported that several top co-occurrence clusters appeared linked to parvovirus B19, influenza, CMV and Epstein-Barr virus. In vitro tests confirmed that a few of the cytomegalovirus-associated TCR beta chains recognize cytomegalovirus antigens. Some IMGT-functional V segments, including TRBV6-2 and TRBV6-3, could not be told apart with the 87-base-pair reads, so those segments were excluded. Because counts were too low, 15 or so rarely observed V segments, including chromosome 9 orphons, were excluded from the earlier analysis of a few hundred of the donors. V-gene and J-gene trimming of TCR beta chains was associated with a missense DCLRE1C variant in a later genetic analysis, and the association was replicated in an independent cohort. The study listed approximately 150 TCR beta chains as associated with cytomegalovirus. Most TCR sequences were seen in very few donors, while some public TCRs were found in many individuals. Broadly in line with IMGT annotations, most TCR beta V segments showed up in productive rearrangements about 87% or about 30% of the time in an earlier analysis of some 590 of the donors. At a false discovery rate of 0.05, a later analysis linked some 18,000 TCR beta sequences to specific HLA alleles. HLA typing was unavailable for some donors at each locus, so association tests used only the typed subset. A further reported finding was that TCR beta sequences accurately predicted the HLA-A and HLA-B alleles for most subjects in the first cohort. A later genetic analysis reported fewer N-insertions in productive TCRs among donors in an Asian-associated ancestry cluster than the roughly 700-donor mean. Linkage disequilibrium might explain the correlated functional status among segregating V segments, but an unknown experimental factor could not be ruled out. Most CMV-associated TCR beta chains appeared to be HLA-restricted in a later analysis, and the HLA associations seemed to be driven largely by CMV exposure. Immune exposure information for the cohort was limited to CMV serostatus. In a later analysis, HLA-associated TCR beta chains showed more clonal expansion and lower generation probabilities than non-associated chains that were equally common. When HLA alleles, especially DR and DQ, strongly co-occurred, TCR associations were difficult to assign to individual alleles. According to a later analysis, TCR association rates differed among HLA loci, with DRB1 alleles showing the most associated TCRs and HLA-C alleles showing the fewest. A cluster of highly shared sequence variants was judged likely to be a technical artifact of the sequencing pipeline. The authors suggested that the approach could potentially be generalized to other disease states and immunological phenotypes. Cytomegalovirus status was reported to be diagnosed by the classifier with high specificity and sensitivity in both the original and validation cohorts.

Including the terminal cysteine and phenylalanine, the CDR3 comprises 14 residues. Here the CDR3 DNA is all that survives: 42 bases in frame from base 1. CDR1 and CDR2 were assigned from the germline V gene as MNHNS and SASEGT. Library generation was performed with the immunoSEQ multiplex PCR assay. The multiplex PCR relied on a mix of 60 forward primers for TCR Vbeta segments and 13 reverse primers for TCR Jbeta segments. The CDR3 region of rearranged TCR beta genes was amplified from genomic DNA by a multiplex PCR assay. The Illumina HiSeq System was used to sequence the amplified TCR beta libraries as 87-base-pair reads. The original pipeline was this. Across the 670 or so repertoires, a later analysis counted roughly 84 million unique TCR beta chains, 9.5 million to 13 million of which were shared by at least two donors. To remove PCR and sequencing errors, raw reads were error-corrected and collapsed into unique sequences using a nearest-neighbor algorithm that merged closely related sequences. V, D and J gene segments were assigned by aligning CDR3 sequences to IMGT reference sequences. For a sequence to be retained, a match of at least six nucleotides was required to both a V gene segment and a J gene segment. A rearrangement counted as productive if the CDR3 had no stop codons and remained in frame with V and J, and every other rearrangement counted as non-productive. Following IMGT convention, CDR3 was defined as the stretch from the second conserved V-encoded cysteine to the conserved J-encoded phenylalanine. Sequences without an unambiguous match to a single V gene segment were excluded from the earlier analysis of about 630 of the donors. In an earlier analysis of several hundred of the donors, V segments were called functional above 56.7% productive rearrangements and were called segregating when the between-donor standard deviation exceeded 5%. To diagnose cytomegalovirus status from the catalog of TCR beta chain sequences, a statistical classification framework was built. A later analysis assigned V and J genes by comparing TCR nucleotide sequences with IMGT/GENE-DB human TR gene sequences. Using the TCRdist pipeline, a later analysis assigned CDR3 sequences along with most-parsimonious VDJ recombination scenarios. A later analysis defined each TCR beta chain by its CDR3 amino acid sequence plus V-gene family, and excluded reads lacking a unique V-gene family. As a way to deal with suspected cross-contamination and a sequencing artifact, a later analysis dropped approximately 590 nucleotide sequences that were highly shared and had low generation probability. In a later analysis, a clonal expansion index for each public chain was calculated from normalized within-repertoire ranks of inferred template counts. In a later analysis, generation probabilities were computed using a VDJ recombination model fitted to out-of-frame rearrangements, and the results were checked against IGoR. Hypergeometric tests were used in a later analysis to score TCR-TCR, TCR-HLA and TCR-CMV co-occurrence, with a repertoire-size bias correction applied to the TCR pairs. In a later analysis, false discovery rates were estimated by permuting HLA or CMV assignments 20 times. In a later analysis, co-occurring TCRs were grouped using DBSCAN, and TCRdist sequence similarity was added for clustering within HLA-allele-positive subsets. Repertoires with fewer than 30,000 or more than 120,000 public chains, plus five repertoires with anomalous nucleotide sharing, were excluded from co-occurrence clustering. This immuneACCESS table, as held by TCRdb, lists in-frame sequences with V and J called but not all clones. Of the missing ones, under half trace to an unresolved V gene in checked studies; the others have no known cause. V and J calls and clone size are copied from that table; D and trimming were computed from the DNA. This sample has roughly 190,000 clones in its table, and about three quarters of those were observed once. Jointly, the top ten make up around 3.1% of the sample.

The cohort consisted of 666 healthy bone marrow donors. Cohort members were all nominally healthy when sampled, although unrecorded immune exposures were likely present. The donor tested CMV seronegative and was one of the 352 seronegative cohort members. A peripheral blood sample was provided by each donor, and peripheral blood mononuclear cells were used for TCR beta sequencing. Genomic DNA was extracted from the blood cell samples with the Qiagen DNeasy Blood Extraction Kit. The TCR comes from a female donor in good health and CMV-seronegative. The V and J genes are TRBV6-1 and TRBJ2-7; the D gene cannot be resolved reliably. Sequenced sample: PBMCs. The DNA sequence reads TGTGCCAGCAGCGAAGCCCAGGTCGTCTACGAGCAGTACTTC. This is translated as CASSEAQVVYEQYF.